The sequence of this TCR beta chain was determined in a study of blood T cell repertoires in COVID-19. Seattle-derived patients entered the study during active infection and were followed longitudinally. Authors' methods: Quantification of nucleated cells was approximated via reference gene primer amplification. Repertoires were generated with immunoSEQ multiplex PCR, while TCRdb's copy carries only in-frame clones and drops some. V and J calls and clone size are given by that table; D and trimming were obtained from the DNA. This sample yields about 150,000 clones, of which 75% to 90% are seen a single time; 8% belongs to the top ten. V gave up 1 base and J gave up 7 bases, with 4 bases separating them. The CDR3 consists of 11 residues.

The origin of this receptor is a woman aged 60-70 years with COVID-19, enrolled during active disease. The chain recombines TRBV12-3 or TRBV12-4 with TRBJ1-1; D is unresolved. Sequenced input: peripheral blood. The chain's CDR3 is CASSLGREAFF. The CDR3 DNA is TGTGCCAGCAGTTTAGGTCGTGAAGCTTTCTTT.